A single sample gave rise to the 24 T cell receptor beta chains below, sequenced in a study of blood T cell repertoires in COVID-19 (dated by TCRdb to the early 2020s). Library preparation was by the immunoSEQ multiplex PCR assay. Not all clones reach the TCRdb copy of this immuneACCESS table, which keeps in-frame sequences only. Checked studies attribute under half of the gap to unresolved V genes and leave the rest unexplained. This sample comprises about 230,000 clones, roughly 80% of them detected only once. Of the sample, approximately 2.5% falls within the top ten clones. The material sequenced was peripheral blood. The receptors originated from a woman in her 70s with active or convalescent COVID-19.

This sequence joins TRBV28 and TRBJ2-7; 10 bases are a match to TRBD2. V shed 5 bases and J 5 bases; nucleotides not matched to a gene: 6. CDR1 and CDR2 from the germline V gene are MDHEN and SYDVKM. This CDR3 region has 14 residues. CDR3 residues: CASSALAGYDEQYF. CDR3 DNA sequence: TGTGCCAGCAGTGCACTAGCGGGATACGACGAGCAGTACTTC.

This chain uses TRBV30 with TRBJ2-5, with TRBD1 matching 11 bases. The CDR3 is made up of 17 amino acids. Germline CDR1 reads GTSNPN; CDR2 reads SVGIG (reference sequence). The trim removed 0 bases at V and 5 bases at J, leaving 11 bases unmatched. CDR3 loop: CAWSVGWGQGEGETQYF. In nucleotides, the CDR3 is TGTGCCTGGAGTGTAGGATGGGGACAGGGGGAAGGGGAGACCCAGTACTTC. The whole variable domain, filled in from reference TRBV30 and TRBJ2-5, reads SQTIHQWPATLVQPVGSPLSLECTVEGTSNPNLYWYRQAAGRGLQLLFYSVGIGQISSEVPQNLSASRPQDRQFILSSKKLLLSDSGFYLCAWSVGWGQGEGETQYFGPGTRLLVL.

A single count supports this clone. The chain links TRBV5-4 to TRBJ2-7; TRBD2 is a possible D gene (5 bases). Germline values: CDR1 SGHNT, CDR2 YYREEE (reference sequence). The CDR3 spans 14 residues. The ends were cut back, 0 bases at V and 6 bases at J, with 13 bases in the middle. The CDR3 loop reads CASSLGLPGSEQYF. For the CDR3, the DNA is TGTGCCAGCAGCTTGGGACTTCCGGGGTCCGAGCAGTACTTC.

The CDR3 DNA sequence: TGCAGTGCTAGTGGTACAGGCAGGCGATCTGGGGCCAACGTCCTGACTTTC. Translation gives CSASGTGRRSGANVLTF. The V call is TRBV20-1, the J call TRBJ2-6, with D maybe TRBD1 (5 bases). The CDR3 totals 17 residues. With 3 bases removed from V and 1 base from J, the gap between germline ends came to 16 bases. Looked up from germline, CDR1 is DFQATT and CDR2 is SNEGSKA (reference sequence).

This rearrangement joins TRBV2 to TRBJ2-5; 11 nucleotides align to TRBD2. The CDR3 consists of 15 residues. Germline trimming cut 7 bases from V and 2 bases from J; bases unmatched to any gene: 6. Per germline, CDR1 SNHLY and CDR2 FYNNEI. CDR3 residues: CASTGPSGGQETQYF. The CDR3 bases are TGTGCCAGCACTGGGCCTAGCGGGGGGCAAGAGACCCAGTACTTC.

This clone was picked up one time. The chain is built from TRBV9 and TRBJ1-4; a possible D gene is TRBD1 (6 bases). CDR3 length equals 15 residues. The germline gives CDR1 SGDLS, CDR2 YYNGEE. The germline V and J ends were trimmed by 2 bases and 4 bases, with 12 bases remaining between them. CDR3 sequence (DNA): TGTGCCAGCAGCGTTTCCCCAGGGGTTAATGAAAAACTGTTTTTT. Its translation: CASSVSPGVNEKLFF.

The chain carries TRBV24-1 and TRBJ2-1, with a possible D match to TRBD1 (6 bases). V was pared by 4 bases and J by 11 bases, with 14 bases between. Germline V gives CDR1 KGHDR, CDR2 SFDVKD. The CDR3 loop spans 13 amino acids. DNA for the CDR3: TGTGCCACCAGTGAGGGGTGGCAGGGGAAGCAGTTCTTC. Its protein product is CATSEGWQGKQFF.

The J gene is TRBJ2-7, the V gene TRBV11-1; D not certain. V lost 5 bases and J lost 2, with 10 bases in between. The CDR3 runs 13 residues. Germline lookup yields CDR1 SGHAT and CDR2 FQDESV (reference sequence). The CDR3 loop reads CASSPDTAYEQYF. The CDR3 DNA is TGTGCCAGCAGCCCTGACACAGCCTACGAGCAGTACTTC.

This rearrangement joins TRBV7-9 to TRBJ1-4, with TRBD1 identical over 7 bases. CDR1 and CDR2 (germline): SEHNR, FQNEAQ (reference sequence). The CDR3 is 15 amino acids. V shed 2 bases, J shed 6 bases, and the junction held 6 bases outside the gene matches. The CDR3 sequence is CASSLLTGKYEKLFF. Here the CDR3 DNA reads TGTGCCAGCAGCTTACTGACAGGGAAGTATGAAAAACTGTTTTTT.

Written as DNA, the CDR3 is TGTGCCAGCAGCCTAGCGGGGGGCACAGATACGCAGTATTTT. It yields the protein CASSLAGGTDTQYF. This chain links TRBV9 with TRBJ2-3; 10 positions match TRBD2. This CDR3 is built from 14 residues. CDR1 and CDR2 (germline): SGDLS, YYNGEE. V trimming: 4 bases; J trimming: 1 base; junction bases outside the gene matches: 0.

The chain joins TRBV5-1 to TRBJ2-7; D remains ambiguous. The V gene's germline CDR1 is SGHRS and CDR2 YFSETQ. V shed 0 bases and J shed 3 bases, with 10 bases lying between them. This CDR3 region has 14 residues. DNA of the CDR3: TGCGCCAGCAGCTTGGCCCCGCAGATCTACGAGCAGTACTTC. Protein: CASSLAPQIYEQYF.

The chain uses TRBV19 and TRBJ1-1; TRBD1 might be the D (6 bases). V lost 9 bases to trimming and J lost 6 bases, with 20 bases between them. This CDR3 comprises 14 residues. Germline CDR1 LNHDA, CDR2 SQIVND (reference sequence). The CDR3 DNA follows: TGTGCCAGCCTACGTAACAGGGATCGCCCTGAAGCTTTCTTT. This encodes CASLRNRDRPEAFF.

This rearrangement joins TRBV7-9 to TRBJ2-5, with D perhaps matching TRBD2 (6 bases). Trimming pared 3 bases from V and 2 bases from J, leaving 13 bases between. CDR1 and CDR2 from the germline V gene are SEHNR and FQNEAQ (reference sequence). This CDR3 spans 15 amino acids. In nucleotides, the CDR3 is TGTGCCAGCAGCTTCCCTCGTGGGGGGCAAGAGACCCAGTACTTC. Translation gives CASSFPRGGQETQYF.

V usage is TRBV28 and J usage is TRBJ1-2, with no clear D. V gave up 3 bases and J gave up 5 bases, with 10 bases separating them. Germline V gene data show CDR1 as MDHEN and CDR2 as SYDVKM. The CDR3 sequence is 13 residues long. The DNA for the CDR3 is TGTGCCAGCAGTTTCCCCCGGTTTTATGGCTACACCTTC. Protein: CASSFPRFYGYTF.

The chain uses TRBV29-1 and TRBJ2-3, with D possibly being TRBD1 (6 bases). V gave up 4 bases and J gave up 4 bases, with 15 bases separating them. The CDR3 is made up of 14 amino acids. Germline V gene lookup returns CDR1 SQVTM and CDR2 ANQGSEA. CDR3 bases: TGCAGCGTTGTCCGAGAAGGGGGAGCAGATACGCAGTATTTT. Translation: CSVVREGGADTQYF.

The chain has TRBV3-1 (or the pseudogene TRBV3-2) and TRBJ1-1, with 7 bases that match TRBD1. V shed 3 bases and J 0 bases; nucleotides not matched to a gene: 7. CDR1 is LGHDT and CDR2 is YNNKEL in the germline V gene (reference sequence). The CDR3 contains 16 residues. The CDR3 nucleotides are TGTGCCAGCAGCCACCTGGACAGGTCCATGAACACTGAAGCTTTCTTT. Residues: CASSHLDRSMNTEAFF.

The genes are TRBV5-1 and TRBJ2-5; a possible D gene is TRBD1 (7 bases). Trimming cost V 0 bases and J 4 bases, with 19 bases left between them. The CDR3 contains 17 residues. In germline, CDR1 is SGHRS, CDR2 YFSETQ. CDR3 region: CASSLGAAGGTGETQYF. The CDR3 DNA reads TGCGCCAGCAGCTTGGGAGCGGCAGGGGGGACGGGAGAGACCCAGTACTTC.

CDR3 protein: CASSQSGTGYSPLHF. The CDR3 bases are TGTGCCAGCAGCCAATCCGGGACAGGTTATTCACCCCTCCACTTT. V and J are TRBV16 and TRBJ1-6, with TRBD1 identical over 8 bases. The CDR3 is 15 residues long. Germline V gene data show CDR1 as KGHSY and CDR2 as FQNENV. V lost 0 bases, J lost 8 bases, and 3 bases stayed unmatched.

The gene calls are TRBV10-2 and TRBJ2-5; 9 positions agree with TRBD1. The CDR3 has 14 amino acids. V lost 7 bases and J lost 6; bases outside the gene matches: 9. Per germline, CDR1 WSHSY and CDR2 SAAADI. The CDR3 is CASNPRDRDQTQYF. CDR3 coding DNA: TGCGCCAGCAATCCCCGGGACAGGGATCAGACCCAGTACTTC.

This chain connects TRBV7-9 to TRBJ2-7; 9 bases are a match to TRBD1. V lost 2 bases and J lost 3; bases outside the gene matches: 5. Germline values: CDR1 SEHNR, CDR2 FQNEAQ (reference sequence). CDR3 length: 15 amino acids. CDR3 nucleotide sequence: TGTGCCAGCAGCTTAAGAACAGGGGGCGACTACGAGCAGTACTTC. Its protein product is CASSLRTGGDYEQYF.

This clone has a handful of counts. The V call is TRBV27, the J call TRBJ1-5; 8 bases are a match to TRBD1. The trim removed 3 bases at V and 2 bases at J, leaving 3 bases unmatched. This CDR3 region has 15 residues. CDR1 and CDR2 (germline): MNHEY, SMNVEV (reference sequence). Here the CDR3 DNA reads TGTGCCAGCAGTTTTCAGGGGGCAGGCAATCAGCCCCAGCATTTT. This translates into CASSFQGAGNQPQHF.

The J gene is TRBJ2-5, the V gene TRBV19; 11 nucleotides agree with TRBD1. J was trimmed by 2 bases and V by 5 bases; bases with no gene match: 10. Per germline, CDR1 LNHDA and CDR2 SQIVND (reference sequence). The CDR3 sequence is 17 residues long. CDR3 protein: CASSFGQGAVVQETQYF. The DNA for the CDR3 is TGTGCCAGTAGTTTCGGACAGGGGGCTGTGGTGCAAGAGACCCAGTACTTC.

This clone has only a few counts. The gene calls are TRBV10-3 and TRBJ1-6; 8 bases line up with TRBD1. The V gene's germline CDR1 is ENHRY and CDR2 SYGVKD. With 6 bases clipped from V and 6 bases from J, the junction kept 4 bases outside the gene matches. The CDR3 totals 14 residues. Written as DNA, the CDR3 is TGTGCCATCAGCGGGACAGGCCCTAATTCACCCCTCCACTTT. Translating gives CAISGTGPNSPLHF.

With respect to this clone: The junction departs from germline at one end; a sequencing error may be responsible. The V call is TRBV5-1, the J call TRBJ1-1; possible D gene TRBD1, 6 bases. CDR3 length: 14 amino acids. Germline CDR1 reads SGHRS; CDR2 reads YFSETQ. CDR3 amino acids: CASSTSRTDTEAFF. DNA of the CDR3: TGCGCCAGCAGTACTAGTCGGACAGACACCGAAGCTTTCTTT.